A single sample gave rise to the 2 T cell receptor beta chains below, sequenced in a study of PD-L1 blockade in urothelial cancer. TCRdb's table, derived via immunoSEQ multiplex PCR, lists solely in-frame clones and lacks some. The sample lists tens of thousands of clones; 90% were seen once. The sample in question was PBMCs, obtained around atezolizumab (anti-PD-L1) treatment. The source of these receptors is a woman aged 55-75 years with urothelial cancer.

This clone was seen only once. The chain recombines TRBV28 with TRBJ1-2; a possible D gene is TRBD1 (6 bases). The CDR3 is 13 amino acids. Trimming took off 7 bases at V and 2 bases at J, with 11 bases between the two ends. Germline CDR1 MDHEN, CDR2 SYDVKM. The CDR3 coding sequence is TGTGCCAGCAACATTGACAGGAACTATGGCTACACCTTC. It translates to CASNIDRNYGYTF.

The V call is TRBV28, the J call TRBJ1-4, with 7 positions matching TRBD1. The V segment lost 2 bases and the J segment 2 bases; nucleotides outside the gene matches: 5. Germline V gene sequence: CDR1 MDHEN, CDR2 SYDVKM. The CDR3 is 16 amino acids. The CDR3 here is CASSLKGATTNEKLFF. In DNA, the CDR3 is TGTGCCAGCAGTTTAAAGGGGGCGACGACTAATGAAAAACTGTTTTTT.